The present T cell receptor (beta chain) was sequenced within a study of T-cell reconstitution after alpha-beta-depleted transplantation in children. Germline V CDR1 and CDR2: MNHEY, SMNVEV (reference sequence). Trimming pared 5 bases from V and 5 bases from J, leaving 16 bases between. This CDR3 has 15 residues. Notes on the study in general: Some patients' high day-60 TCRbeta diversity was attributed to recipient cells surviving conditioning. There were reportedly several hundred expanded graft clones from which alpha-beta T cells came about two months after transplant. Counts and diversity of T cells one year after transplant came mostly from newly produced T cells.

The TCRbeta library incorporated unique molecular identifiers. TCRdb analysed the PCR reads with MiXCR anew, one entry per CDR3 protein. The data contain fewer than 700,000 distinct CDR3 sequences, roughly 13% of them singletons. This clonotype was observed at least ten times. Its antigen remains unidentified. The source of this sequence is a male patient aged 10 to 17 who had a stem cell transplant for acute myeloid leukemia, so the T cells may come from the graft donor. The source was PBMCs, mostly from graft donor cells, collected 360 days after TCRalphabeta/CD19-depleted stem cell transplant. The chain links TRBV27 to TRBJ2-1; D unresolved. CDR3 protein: CASSPIELRDNEQFF. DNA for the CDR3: TGTGCCAGCAGTCCCATCGAACTCCGGGACAATGAGCAGTTCTTC.